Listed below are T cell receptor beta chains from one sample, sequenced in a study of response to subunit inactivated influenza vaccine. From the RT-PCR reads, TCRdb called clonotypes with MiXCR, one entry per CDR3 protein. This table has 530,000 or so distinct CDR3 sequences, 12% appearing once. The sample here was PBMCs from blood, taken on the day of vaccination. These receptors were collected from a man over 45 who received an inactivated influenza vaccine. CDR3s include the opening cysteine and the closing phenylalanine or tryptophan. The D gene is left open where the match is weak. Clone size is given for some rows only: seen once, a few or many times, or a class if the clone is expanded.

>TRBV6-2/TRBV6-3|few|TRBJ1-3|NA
TGTGCCAGCAGTCAACCCGACCTGGGAGGAAACACCATATATTTT
CASSQPDLGGNTIYF
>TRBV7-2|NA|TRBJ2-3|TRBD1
TGTGCCAGCGGACAGGGGAGCACAGATACGCAGTATTTT
CASGQGSTDTQYF
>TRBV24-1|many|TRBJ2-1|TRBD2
TGTGCCACCAGTGATGACCCGGAGCGGGAGGATTTCGGTGAGCAGTTCTTC
CATSDDPEREDFGEQFF
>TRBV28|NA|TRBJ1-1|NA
TGTGCCAGCAGTTTAATGGCCCGGGAGAACACTGAAGCTTTCTTT
CASSLMARENTEAFF
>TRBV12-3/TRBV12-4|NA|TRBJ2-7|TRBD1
TGTGCCAGCAGTTTTTCGGGACAGGGTTCCAACGAGCAGTACTTC
CASSFSGQGSNEQYF
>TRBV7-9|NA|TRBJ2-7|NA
TGTGCCAGCAGCTTTCTTTATGGGAGTAACTCGGGCGAGCAGTACTTC
CASSFLYGSNSGEQYF
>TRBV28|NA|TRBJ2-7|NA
TGTGCCAGCAGTTCCTGGGGTGGGGGCAGGGACTCCTACGAGCAGTACTTC
CASSSWGGGRDSYEQYF
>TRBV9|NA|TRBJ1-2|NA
TGTGCCAGCAGCGTAGTGAGTGGGGATTATGGCTACACCTTC
CASSVVSGDYGYTF
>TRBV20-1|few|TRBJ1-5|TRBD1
TGCAGTGCTGCACGGACAGGAGACCTAAATCAGCCCCAGCATTTT
CSAARTGDLNQPQHF
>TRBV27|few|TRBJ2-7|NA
TGTGCCAGCAGTCCGGCGCCGTACGAGCAGTACTTC
CASSPAPYEQYF
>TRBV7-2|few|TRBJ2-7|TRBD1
TGTGCCAGCAGCAGCCCCGGGACAGGGGACGAGCAGTACTTC
CASSSPGTGDEQYF
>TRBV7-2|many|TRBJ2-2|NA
TGTGCCAGCAGCCCCCGAGGCGGGGGCCGGACCGGGGAGCTGTTTTTT
CASSPRGGGRTGELFF
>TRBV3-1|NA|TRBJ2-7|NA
TGTGCCAGCAGCCCCTGGTCACGGGGATCCTACGAGCAGTACTTC
CASSPWSRGSYEQYF
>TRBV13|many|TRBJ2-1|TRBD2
TGTGCCAGCAGCGTAGGGAGACTAGCGGGGATGGGGCAGTTCTTC
CASSVGRLAGMGQFF
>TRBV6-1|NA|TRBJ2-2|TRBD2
TGTGCCAGCAGTGAGTTAGCGGGCCAGGGCCGGTCCGGGGAGCTGTTTTTT
CASSELAGQGRSGELFF
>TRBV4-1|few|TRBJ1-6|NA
TGCGCCAGCAGCCAGCCTCCTGGAGGCGGGGGTTCACCCCTCCACTTT
CASSQPPGGGGSPLHF